This T cell receptor (beta chain) appears in the sequencing data of a study of human T cells and chemical hapten exposure. Time point given: patch test 3, about 24 weeks after DPC sensitization. The treatment: therapeutic diphenylcyclopropenone sensitization with weekly scalp DPC. MiXCR was run by TCRdb on the RACE reads, yielding one entry per CDR3 protein. The sample includes 210,000 or so distinct CDR3 sequences, around 23% seen only once; the top ten take 2% to 2.5%. The CDR3 runs to 13 residues. V was pared by 2 bases and J by 4 bases, with 8 bases between. Per the germline V gene, CDR1 is ENHRY and CDR2 is SYGVKD. This clonotype was detected a few times. Its antigen is still unknown. Study-level findings and limits: Positively correlated with patch test score were the counts of PT1 expanded TCRs.

V gene TRBV10-3 combines with J gene TRBJ1-2; a possible D gene is TRBD1 (5 bases). This specimen consisted of whole blood, obtained in connection with sensitization to the hapten diphenylcyclopropenone (DPC). This sequence was found in a woman between 40 and 50 years old with alopecia areata. Some clones in this sample may be carry-over from other donors' samples. The CDR3 loop reads CAISERGLYGYTF. DNA for the CDR3: TGTGCCATCAGTGAGCGGGGCCTCTATGGCTACACCTTC.